The 18 T cell receptor beta chains reported below all come from one sample, sequenced in a study of shared clonotypes between healthy human individuals. The assay was immunoSEQ multiplex PCR, and TCRdb's table has in-frame clones only and misses some. The sample lists about 2,500,000 clones, approximately 90% occurring once. Specimen: naive CD4+ T cells sorted from blood. Subset specified: CD45RA+ positively selected. These receptors all come from a young man in good health.

This clone was detected only once. The rearrangement links TRBV6-6 to TRBJ2-1, with 9 nucleotides matching TRBD2. The trim removed 0 bases at V and 7 bases at J, leaving 7 bases unmatched. Germline loops: CDR1 MNHNY, CDR2 SVGAGI (reference sequence). This CDR3 region has 16 residues. The CDR3: CASSYSAGGPRNEQFF. The CDR3 nucleotides read TGTGCCAGCAGTTACTCGGCGGGGGGGCCGAGGAATGAGCAGTTCTTC.

This sequence joins TRBV9 and TRBJ2-5, with 9 nucleotides matching TRBD1. CDR3 size: 14 residues. V dropped 3 bases and J dropped 4; count of bases not matched to a gene: 4. The germline CDR1 and CDR2 sequences are SGDLS and YYNGEE. CDR3 bases: TGTGCCAGCAGCGGGACAGGGGTTGGAGAGACCCAGTACTTC. Amino acids: CASSGTGVGETQYF.

The chain has TRBV4-1 and TRBJ1-6, with TRBD1 as a possible D gene (5 bases). Germline-derived CDR1 and CDR2 are MGHRA and YSYEKL. V was shortened by 3 bases and J by 5 bases, with 11 bases between the two germline ends. The CDR3 consists of 15 residues. DNA of the CDR3: TGCGCCAGCAGCCAGCAGGGTGGAGATAATTCACCCCTCCACTTT. As protein: CASSQQGGDNSPLHF.

The chain joins TRBV27 to TRBJ1-1; a possible D gene is TRBD1 (6 bases). Germline V gives CDR1 MNHEY, CDR2 SMNVEV (reference sequence). The CDR3 loop spans 15 amino acids. V dropped 4 bases and J dropped 0 bases, with 12 bases sitting between them. The CDR3 nucleotides read TGTGCCAGCAGTTCCTCCGGGACACTGAACACTGAAGCTTTCTTT. It is translated as CASSSSGTLNTEAFF.

The chain couples TRBV18 to TRBJ1-1; D is perhaps TRBD1 (6 bases). Per germline, CDR1 KGHSH and CDR2 LQKENI. This CDR3 contains 16 residues. With 3 bases removed from V and 1 base from J, the gap between germline ends came to 15 bases. The CDR3 nucleotides are TGTGCCAGCTCACCGCCCACCCCGGGACAGAACACTGAAGCTTTCTTT. Translation gives CASSPPTPGQNTEAFF.

This clone was seen a single time. The gene calls are TRBV5-1 and TRBJ2-3, with a tentative D call TRBD1 (6 bases). CDR3 length equals 17 residues. Trimming shortened V by 3 bases and J by 1 base, and 18 bases separated the two germline ends. Germline assignment: CDR1 SGHRS and CDR2 YFSETQ. CDR3 nucleotides: TGCGCCAGCAGCTCAAGGACAGCATCCCCCCGCACAGATACGCAGTATTTT. This sequence encodes CASSSRTASPRTDTQYF.

V gene TRBV7-6 combines with J gene TRBJ2-7; 12 nucleotides line up with TRBD2. The germline gives CDR1 SGHVS, CDR2 FNYEAQ. V was clipped by 3 bases and J by 1 base; unmatched bases: 4. This CDR3 is built from 16 residues. The CDR3 coding sequence is TGTGCCAGCAGCTTGACTAGCGGGAGTATTTCCTACGAGCAGTACTTC. It encodes CASSLTSGSISYEQYF.

The DNA for the CDR3 is TGCGCCAGCAGCAAAGAGAGGGAGACCCAGTACTTC. This translates into CASSKERETQYF. The chain joins TRBV5-1 to TRBJ2-5; D is ambiguous. Trimming removed 4 bases from V and 5 bases from J, with 9 bases in between. The CDR3 covers 12 residues. CDR1 and CDR2 from the germline V gene are SGHRS and YFSETQ.

This chain uses TRBV7-9 with TRBJ2-3; 9 bases are shared with TRBD1. The CDR3 sequence is 14 residues long. Germline CDR1 SEHNR, CDR2 FQNEAQ (reference sequence). With V trimmed by 5 bases and J by 5 bases, 5 bases remained unmatched. The CDR3 here is CASSRDREGDTQYF. CDR3 in DNA: TGTGCCAGCAGCCGGGACAGGGAGGGAGATACGCAGTATTTT.

The chain combines TRBV7-8 with TRBJ1-1, with D possibly being TRBD1 (5 bases). V dropped 1 base and J dropped 3 bases, with 9 bases sitting between them. CDR1 and CDR2 (germline): SGHVS, FQNEAQ. CDR3 size: 14 residues. This CDR3 reads CASSLGGADTEAFF. CDR3 in DNA: TGTGCCAGCAGCTTAGGAGGGGCGGACACTGAAGCTTTCTTT.

This chain joins TRBV10-2 and TRBJ1-4; maybe TRBD1 (6 bases). The germline CDR1 and CDR2 sequences are WSHSY and SAAADI. The CDR3 covers 15 residues. The V end was cut by 3 bases, the J end by 6 bases, with 14 bases between. The CDR3 region has the DNA TGCGCCAGCAGTGATACTCGACAGGTCCATGAAAAACTGTTTTTT. Its translation: CASSDTRQVHEKLFF.

This chain links TRBV6-5 with TRBJ2-3; D may match TRBD1 or TRBD2 (7 bases each). CDR3 length: 15 residues. Trimming left V 6 bases short and J 2 bases short, with 15 bases between. Germline V CDR1 and CDR2: MNHEY, SVGAGI. The CDR3 DNA is TGTGCCAGCAGGGCAGGGGGGGGGAACACAGATACGCAGTATTTT. It translates to CASRAGGGNTDTQYF.

V is TRBV4-1 and J is TRBJ1-6; TRBD1 agrees at 8 bases. The CDR3 runs 20 residues. CDR1 and CDR2 from the germline V gene are MGHRA and YSYEKL. V was clipped by 0 bases and J by 2 bases; unmatched bases: 12. CDR3 sequence reads: CASSQDPRQGSMTYNSPLHF. The DNA of the CDR3 is TGCGCCAGCAGCCAAGATCCGCGACAGGGGAGTATGACCTATAATTCACCCCTCCACTTT.

The rearrangement uses TRBV14 and TRBJ2-3; 8 nucleotides agree with TRBD2. The V gene's germline CDR1 is SGHDN and CDR2 FVKESK. V gave up 3 bases and J gave up 3 bases; unmatched junction bases: 5. CDR3 size: 15 residues. The CDR3 DNA reads TGTGCCAGCAGCCACTCCGGGGGGGCAACAGATACGCAGTATTTT. Translation gives CASSHSGGATDTQYF.

The chain combines TRBV7-3 with TRBJ2-3; the D is unclear. CDR3 length: 15 amino acids. With 0 bases removed from V and 1 base from J, the gap between germline ends came to 8 bases. Germline CDR1 and CDR2: SGHTA and FQGTGA. CDR3: CASSLTTQGTDTQYF. In nucleotides, the CDR3 is TGTGCCAGCAGCTTAACCACTCAGGGCACAGATACGCAGTATTTT.

The chain uses TRBV18 and TRBJ2-7; TRBD2 is a possible D gene (5 bases). The CDR3 is made up of 15 amino acids. V was pared by 1 base and J by 0 bases, with 10 bases between. Germline V lookup: CDR1 KGHSH, CDR2 LQKENI. CDR3 sequence (DNA): TGTGCCAGCTCACCACAGCGGCGGAACTCCTACGAGCAGTACTTC. It translates to CASSPQRRNSYEQYF.

CDR3 sequence reads: CASQIGLFGKLFF. CDR3 in DNA: TGTGCCAGTCAGATAGGGTTATTTGGAAAACTGTTTTTT. The rearrangement uses TRBV19 and TRBJ1-4; D gene unclear. This CDR3 is 13 amino acids long. Germline CDR1 LNHDA, CDR2 SQIVND (reference sequence). Trimming stripped 8 bases from V and 10 bases from J, with 17 bases between.

V is TRBV5-6 and J is TRBJ2-7; no reliable D call. The germline V gene has CDR1 SGHDT and CDR2 YYEEEE. Trimming cost V 1 base and J 3 bases, with 11 bases left between them. The length of the CDR3 is 14 residues. The CDR3 is CASSLWWRFYEQYF. The CDR3 nucleotides are TGTGCCAGCAGCTTGTGGTGGCGATTCTACGAGCAGTACTTC.